What follows are 21 T cell receptor beta chains derived from one specimen sequenced in a study of blood T cell repertoires in COVID-19. The assay was immunoSEQ multiplex PCR, and TCRdb's table has in-frame clones only and misses some. The table has 390,000 or so clones, nearly 90% seen once. Sequenced: peripheral blood. The receptor set was obtained from a young man with active or convalescent COVID-19.

This clone has just one count. The chain uses TRBV7-2 and TRBJ2-2; D is undetermined. Germline-derived CDR1 and CDR2 are SGHTA and FQGNSA. Trimming left V 4 bases short and J 0 bases short, with 6 bases between. The CDR3 is 14 residues long. The CDR3 spells CASSSFSNTGELFF. Here the CDR3 DNA reads TGTGCCAGCAGCTCCTTTTCGAACACCGGGGAGCTGTTTTTT.

The V call is TRBV7-3, the J call TRBJ2-2, with 7 bases matching TRBD1. The CDR3 is 14 residues long. The junction had 7 bases not matched to a gene; V was cut back by 5 bases and J by 7 bases. CDR1 is SGHTA, CDR2 FQGTGA, per germline. The CDR3 region has the DNA TGTGCCAGCAGCCCGGACAGGTTTATCGGGGAGCTGTTTTTT. Translation: CASSPDRFIGELFF.

Only one count was recorded for this clone. V and J are TRBV19 and TRBJ1-5; D is unclear. CDR1 is LNHDA, CDR2 SQIVND, per germline (reference sequence). Trimming took off 5 bases at V and 1 base at J, with 9 bases between the two ends. The CDR3 has 14 residues. The CDR3 nucleotides are TGTGCCAGTAGTGAGGGCTTCAGCAATCAGCCCCAGCATTTT. Residues: CASSEGFSNQPQHF. Together with reference TRBV19 and TRBJ1-5, the CDR3 gives the full variable domain: DGGITQSPKYLFRKEGQNVTLSCEQNLNHDAMYWYRQDPGQGLRLIYYSQIVNDFQKGDIAEGYSVSREKKESFPLTVTSAQKNPTAFYLCASSEGFSNQPQHFGDGTRLSIL.

The chain has TRBV6-2 or TRBV6-3 and TRBJ2-1; D may be TRBD1 (6 bases). Trimming cost V 6 bases and J 5 bases, with 17 bases left between them. The V gene's germline CDR1 is MNHEY and CDR2 SVGEGT. There are 15 residues in the CDR3. CDR3 bases: TGTGCCAGCAGCTCTTGGACAGCAATTCACAATGAGCAGTTCTTC. Translated, it gives CASSSWTAIHNEQFF.

The J gene is TRBJ2-2, the V gene TRBV27, with D perhaps TRBD2 (6 bases). CDR3 size: 12 residues. Germline values: CDR1 MNHEY, CDR2 SMNVEV (reference sequence). V lost 5 bases, J lost 5 bases, and 6 bases lay in between. CDR3 region: CASSAGTGELFF. CDR3 bases: TGTGCCAGCAGTGCGGGAACCGGGGAGCTGTTTTTT.

The rearrangement uses TRBV7-9 and TRBJ2-7; perhaps TRBD1 as D (6 bases). V gave up 5 bases and J gave up 6 bases, with 14 bases separating them. Germline V gives CDR1 SEHNR, CDR2 FQNEAQ (reference sequence). The CDR3 runs 13 residues. The CDR3 protein is CASSPPTGIEQYF. The DNA for the CDR3 is TGTGCCAGCAGCCCTCCTACAGGGATCGAGCAGTACTTC. The full variable domain, with the rest looked up from reference TRBV7-9 and TRBJ2-7, is DTGVSQNPRHKITKRGQNVTFRCDPISEHNRLYWYRQTLGQGPEFLTYFQNEAQLEKSRLLSDRFSAERPKGSFSTLEIQRTEQGDSAMYLCASSPPTGIEQYFGPGTRLTVT.

A single count supports this clone. The chain has TRBV9 and TRBJ2-3; the match to TRBD2 covers 9 bases. This CDR3 comprises 17 residues. The germline V gene has CDR1 SGDLS and CDR2 YYNGEE. The V and J ends lost 4 bases and 7 bases, in that order; junction bases with no gene match: 16. CDR3 sequence: CASSPGDSGTSTYTQYF. The DNA of the CDR3 is TGTGCCAGCAGCCCAGGGGATTCCGGGACTAGCACGTATACGCAGTATTTT.

This chain connects TRBV2 to TRBJ1-6; TRBD1 might be the D (6 bases). The CDR3 consists of 15 residues. Trimming took 6 bases from V and 7 from J, leaving 16 bases between them. Germline V CDR1 and CDR2: SNHLY, FYNNEI. CDR3 sequence reads: CASRPAGARNSPLHF. The CDR3 nucleotides read TGTGCCAGCAGGCCGGCAGGGGCGCGGAATTCACCCCTCCACTTT. Using reference TRBV2 and TRBJ1-6 for the parts outside the CDR3, the full variable domain is EPEVTQTPSHQVTQMGQEVILRCVPISNHLYFYWYRQILGQKVEFLVSFYNNEISEKSEIFDDQFSVERPDGSNFTLKIRSTKLEDSAMYFCASRPAGARNSPLHFGNGTRLTVT.

The gene calls are TRBV7-9 and TRBJ2-7; 9 bases align to TRBD2. In germline, CDR1 is SEHNR, CDR2 FQNEAQ (reference sequence). CDR3 length: 16 amino acids. With V trimmed by 0 bases and J by 5 bases, 8 bases remained unmatched. The CDR3 reads CASSLAAGTSRHEQYF. CDR3 coding DNA: TGTGCCAGCAGCTTAGCCGCCGGGACTAGCCGCCACGAGCAGTACTTC.

The chain is built from TRBV28 and TRBJ1-2; 8 bases fit TRBD1. This CDR3 has 17 residues. V lost 6 bases to trimming and J lost 8 bases; unmatched junction nucleotides: 20. Per the germline V gene, CDR1 is MDHEN and CDR2 is SYDVKM. The CDR3: CASSDIRDRKGIRGYTF. DNA for the CDR3: TGTGCCAGCAGCGATATCCGGGACAGGAAGGGTATTCGCGGCTACACCTTC.

The chain uses TRBV1 and TRBJ2-2; the D segment call TRBD2 is taken from the table without a DNA check. TRBV1 is described as a pseudogene. This CDR3 has 18 residues. In DNA form, the CDR3 reads TGCACCAGCAGCCAAGATAAGCTAGCGGGGGGGCTTACCGGGGAGCTGTTTTTT. Its protein is CTSSQDKLAGGLTGELFF.

This clone appeared once. V is TRBV25-1 and J is TRBJ1-5; 12 bases agree with TRBD1. The CDR3 has 17 residues. Germline trimming cut 2 bases from V and 4 bases from J; bases unmatched to any gene: 6. The germline gives CDR1 MGHDK, CDR2 SYGVNS. As DNA, the CDR3 is TGTGCCAGCAGTGAACCCGGGACAGGGGGCGTAAATCAGCCCCAGCATTTT. It encodes CASSEPGTGGVNQPQHF.

Regarding this clone: The same CDR3 can be traced to other DNA sequences in this sample. The V and J genes are TRBV7-3 and TRBJ1-2, with a tentative D call TRBD1 (6 bases). V lost 3 bases and J lost 1, with 12 bases in between. This CDR3 has 15 residues. Germline loops: CDR1 SGHTA, CDR2 FQGTGA. The CDR3 loop is CASSLLAGDNYGYTF. The CDR3, as DNA: TGTGCCAGCAGCTTGTTGGCAGGGGATAACTATGGCTACACCTTC.

The V gene is TRBV6-1, the J gene TRBJ2-5; D remains ambiguous. V lost 2 bases and J 2 bases, leaving 21 bases between the germline ends. The germline CDR1 and CDR2 sequences are MNHNS and SASEGT. The CDR3 has 18 amino acids. CDR3 sequence: CASSEKKWVTVYQETQYF. The CDR3 coding sequence is TGTGCCAGCAGTGAAAAAAAATGGGTTACAGTCTATCAAGAGACCCAGTACTTC.

The chain combines TRBV7-9 with TRBJ1-1; 7 bases line up with TRBD1. The CDR3 consists of 16 residues. Germline CDR1 and CDR2: SEHNR and FQNEAQ (reference sequence). J gave up 3 bases and V 5 bases, and 12 bases lay outside the gene matches. DNA for the CDR3: TGTGCCAGCAGCGGGAACAGGGGAGGTGCCTACACTGAAGCTTTCTTT. Its translation: CASSGNRGGAYTEAFF. The whole variable domain, remainder taken from reference TRBV7-9 and TRBJ1-1, is DTGVSQNPRHKITKRGQNVTFRCDPISEHNRLYWYRQTLGQGPEFLTYFQNEAQLEKSRLLSDRFSAERPKGSFSTLEIQRTEQGDSAMYLCASSGNRGGAYTEAFFGQGTRLTVV.

The chain employs TRBV3-1 (or the pseudogene TRBV3-2) and TRBJ1-1; D gene unclear. Germline V gene data show CDR1 as LGHDT and CDR2 as YNNKEL (reference sequence). V shed 0 bases and J shed 0 bases, with 8 bases lying between them. The CDR3 spans 15 residues. The CDR3 DNA sequence: TGTGCCAGCAGCCAAGAACTATCTATGAACACTGAAGCTTTCTTT. This sequence encodes CASSQELSMNTEAFF.

This chain links TRBV7-2 with TRBJ2-5; possible D gene TRBD2, 6 bases. Germline-derived CDR1 and CDR2 are SGHTA and FQGNSA. This CDR3 spans 12 amino acids. Trimming removed 9 bases at V and 5 bases at J, with 13 bases between. CDR3 DNA: TGTGCCAGTGGGAGGTATCAGGAGACCCAGTACTTC. Translating gives CASGRYQETQYF.

The V call is TRBV27, the J call TRBJ2-7; TRBD1 matches 8 bases. V was clipped by 3 bases and J by 2 bases; unmatched bases: 6. The CDR3 runs to 15 residues. CDR1 is MNHEY and CDR2 is SMNVEV in the germline V gene (reference sequence). CDR3 sequence: CASSFGPGQAYEQYF. CDR3 nucleotide sequence: TGTGCCAGCAGTTTTGGGCCGGGACAGGCCTACGAGCAGTACTTC.

V gene TRBV14 combines with J gene TRBJ2-7; 8 positions match TRBD1. This CDR3 contains 16 residues. Germline V gene sequence: CDR1 SGHDN, CDR2 FVKESK. The V gene end was trimmed by 1 base and the J gene end by 5 bases; junction bases not matched to a gene: 10. The CDR3 region has the DNA TGTGCCAGCAGCCAAGTAACCAGGGGGCGGTTAAACGAGCAGTACTTC. It yields the protein CASSQVTRGRLNEQYF.

Note on this clone: In the same sample, other DNA sequences code for this CDR3. The CDR3 here is CASSPGRGSYEQYF. CDR3 nucleotide sequence: TGTGCCAGCAGCCCAGGGCGGGGATCCTACGAGCAGTACTTC. The V call is TRBV6-5, the J call TRBJ2-7; D perhaps matches TRBD2 (6 bases). Germline CDR1 and CDR2: MNHEY and SVGAGI. V gave up 6 bases and J gave up 1 base, with 13 bases separating them. The CDR3 is 14 residues long.

The chain joins TRBV19 to TRBJ1-5; D not certain. The CDR3 loop spans 15 amino acids. The V and J ends lost 0 bases and 4 bases respectively, with 10 bases between them. From germline, CDR1 is LNHDA and CDR2 SQIVND (reference sequence). CDR3 residues: CASSIDRSGNQPQHF. CDR3 in DNA: TGTGCCAGTAGTATAGATCGCTCGGGTAATCAGCCCCAGCATTTT.